The clone carrying this TCR beta chain was picked up a small number of times. Its antigen is unidentified. CDR1 is SGHDN and CDR2 is FVKESK in the germline V gene. Trimming removed 1 base from V and 4 bases from J, with 4 bases in between. CDR3 length: 13 residues. A minimum of 7 million PBMCs was isolated per sample. These data belong to a study of blood T cells in healthy people across ages. Overall study findings and caveats: PBMCs were not sorted, which prevented a conclusive comparison of naive versus antigen-experienced cells.

The second PCR ran roughly 6 to 11 cycles with a sample-barcoded 5' primer and J-beta primers. MiXCR was run by TCRdb on the 5' RACE reads, yielding one entry per CDR3 protein. The sample yields approximately 780,000 distinct CDR3 sequences, roughly 24% seen once. These data were likewise used in another study, on T cells of mothers and their children.

This clonotype was obtained from a boy younger than 18 in good health. This chain joins TRBV14 and TRBJ2-2, with D hard to call. Input material: blood. The CDR3 here is CASSQVRTGELFF. In DNA form, the CDR3 reads TGTGCCAGCAGCCAAGTACGCACCGGGGAGCTGTTTTTT. The whole variable domain, filled in from reference TRBV14 and TRBJ2-2, reads EAGVTQFPSHSVIEKGQTVTLRCDPISGHDNLYWYRRVMGKEIKFLLHFVKESKQDESGMPNNRFLAERTGGTYSTLKVQPAELEDSGVYFCASSQVRTGELFFGEGSRLTVL.